The present TCR beta chain was sequenced within a study of shared clonotypes between healthy human individuals. Assay: immunoSEQ multiplex PCR; the TCRdb copy retains only in-frame clones and omits some. Of roughly 2.1 million clones detected, roughly 91% appear once; the ten largest clones hold about 1.8%. CD8 cells classed as naive were CD45RO-negative and positively selected for CCR7, excluding terminally differentiated effector memory CD45RA+ cells. The sequence came from a man aged 18 to 35 in good health. Some clones in this sample may be carry-over from other donors' samples. The specimen sequenced was naive CD8+ T cells from PBMCs.

The DNA for the CDR3 is TGTGCCAGCAGTCCCCCCCGCAGGTCGGGGGACTACGAGCAGTACTTC. It yields the protein CASSPPRRSGDYEQYF. V and J are TRBV27 and TRBJ2-7; tentative D call: TRBD2 (6 bases). Germline CDR1 MNHEY, CDR2 SMNVEV (reference sequence). The V end lost 5 bases, the J end lost 3 bases, and 20 bases lay between the germline ends. The CDR3 has 16 amino acids.